This entry features one TCR beta chain sequence. What this receptor recognizes is not known. One base away there is no much larger clone; base qualities are not given. CDR3 length: 15 amino acids, cysteine to phenylalanine. Only CDR3 DNA is held: 45 bases, read in frame from base 1. This entry belongs to a study of cytomegalovirus exposure and HLA in healthy donors (dated by TCRdb to about 2017). For the study in its entirety: An earlier analysis of about 560 of the donors reported 276 Gb of sequence data and around 110 million unique TCR beta sequences obtained from around 190 million T cells. Donor age, sex, ethnicity and CMV serostatus were compiled together with the repertoire data. About five DR-DQ haplotypes were handled as single units for association and clustering because linkage in the cohort was strong. The genetic ancestry cluster associated with self-reported Caucasian donors included about 81% of the 350 to 500 genotyped donors. A later analysis re-examined previously published TCR beta repertoires from 600 to 700 donors and added high-resolution HLA genotyping to investigate patterns of TCR occurrence. High-throughput TCR immunosequencing, statistical association of individual TCRs with disease status, and machine learning were combined to predict cytomegalovirus infection status. The study aimed to test whether cataloging public T cell receptors could reveal signatures of past pathogen exposure. All discovery cohort repertoires had been generated on a single sequencing platform. On average, 235,054 unique TCR beta nucleotide sequences were sequenced per donor among roughly 430 genotyped donors of the cohort, with around 19% of those sequences being non-productive. An early release that covered roughly 600 HLA-typed donors contained about 300 gigabases of sequencing data and around 80 million unique TCR sequences. A later genetic analysis took genome-wide SNP genotypes for about 55% of the 666 donors and used that subset as a discovery cohort. Using immunosequencing, the study profiled T cell repertoires from 666 subjects and related those repertoires to cytomegalovirus serostatus. The number of donors typed differed by locus, with about 629-630 for A, B, C, DRB1 and DQB1, 522 for DQA1, about 610 for DPA1, and around 430 for DPB1. Along with the approximately 650-subject first cohort, a separate validation cohort of more than 90 different subjects was used. Class I and class II HLA loci were covered by the typing at four-digit resolution. An earlier analysis of more than 450 of the donors used high-throughput TCR beta sequencing to judge whether each TCR beta V gene segment behaved as functional or pseudogenic. In the later analysis, no new phenotypic data were used to find candidate immune exposures; instead, reliance was placed on TCR beta sequences and their occurrence across donors. Findings and caveats that apply to the study as a whole: The 87-base-pair reads could not distinguish some IMGT-functional V segments, including TRBV6-2 and TRBV6-3, so those segments were excluded. Seventeen rarely observed V segments, including chromosome 9 orphons, were excluded from the earlier analysis of several hundred of the donors because counts were too low. A group of highly shared sequence variants was considered likely to be a technical artifact of the sequencing pipeline. Correlated functional status among segregating V segments might be attributable to linkage disequilibrium, but an unknown experimental factor could not be ruled out. When HLA alleles, especially DR and DQ, strongly co-occurred, attributing TCR associations to individual alleles was difficult. A further reported finding was that TCR beta sequences accurately predicted the HLA-A and HLA-B alleles for most subjects in the first cohort. Because HLA typing was unavailable for some donors at each locus, only the typed subset was used in association tests. In a later genetic analysis, a missense DCLRE1C variant was associated with V-gene and J-gene trimming of TCR beta chains, and the association was replicated in an independent cohort. The study gave a list of under 200 TCR beta chains associated with cytomegalovirus. In a later analysis, TCR association rates were found to vary across HLA loci, with the most associated TCRs seen for DRB1 alleles and the fewest for HLA-C alleles. The cohort was sequenced for TCR beta chains only, and without alpha or paired-chain data the features that could be detected were limited. Presence/absence analyses assumed roughly uniform sequencing depth across donors, an assumption that may not hold. Cytomegalovirus status was reported to be diagnosed by the classifier with high specificity and sensitivity in both the original and validation cohorts. At a false discovery rate of 0.05, a later analysis linked around 15,000 TCR beta sequences to specific HLA alleles. While some public TCRs were present in many individuals, most TCR sequences turned up only very rarely across donors. In a later analysis, most CMV-associated TCR beta chains were found to appear HLA-restricted, with HLA associations seemingly driven largely by CMV exposure. Compared with the 666-donor mean, donors in an Asian-associated ancestry cluster had fewer N-insertions in productive TCRs, according to a later genetic analysis. For the cohort, immune exposure information was limited to CMV serostatus. An earlier analysis of roughly 570 of the donors showed that most TCR beta V segments appeared in productive rearrangements either about 87% or about 30% of the time, which broadly matched IMGT annotations. It was suggested by the authors that the approach could potentially be generalized to other disease states and immunological phenotypes. In a later analysis, HLA-associated TCR beta chains showed more clonal expansion and lower generation probabilities than non-associated chains that were equally common. In a later analysis, several top co-occurrence clusters were reported to appear linked to parvovirus B19, influenza, CMV and Epstein-Barr virus. A few of the identified cytomegalovirus-associated TCR beta chains were confirmed in vitro to be specific for cytomegalovirus antigens.

The cohort was made up of approximately 700 healthy bone marrow donors. All cohort members were sampled while nominally healthy, although unrecorded immune exposures were likely present. The donor was CMV seronegative and was included in the group of a few hundred seronegative cohort members. Each donor provided a peripheral blood sample, and peripheral blood mononuclear cells were used for TCR beta sequencing. The Qiagen DNeasy Blood Extraction Kit was used to extract genomic DNA from the blood cell samples. Library preparation was by the immunoSEQ multiplex PCR assay. For the multiplex PCR, a mixture combining 60 forward primers for TCR Vbeta segments and 13 reverse primers for TCR Jbeta segments was used. The CDR3 region of rearranged TCR beta genes was amplified from genomic DNA by a multiplex PCR assay. Amplified TCR beta libraries were sequenced as 87-base-pair reads on the Illumina HiSeq System. For the original study's pipeline: A later analysis tallied 80 million to 95 million unique TCR beta chains across the 640 or so repertoires, and approximately 12 million of those chains were shared by two or more donors. Raw reads were error-corrected and collapsed into unique sequences with a nearest-neighbor algorithm that merged closely related sequences to remove PCR and sequencing errors. CDR3 sequences were aligned to IMGT reference sequences to assign V, D and J gene segments. For a sequence to be retained, at least a six-nucleotide match to both a V gene segment and a J gene segment was required. Rearrangements were called productive when the CDR3 lacked stop codons and stayed in frame with V and J; all others were non-productive. CDR3 was defined according to IMGT convention as the region running from the second conserved V-encoded cysteine to the conserved J-encoded phenylalanine. The earlier analysis of roughly 590 of the donors excluded sequences that lacked an unambiguous match to a single V gene segment. An earlier analysis of almost 600 of the donors classified V segments as functional when productive rearrangements were above 56.7% and as segregating when the standard deviation between donors was above 5%. A statistical classification framework was built for diagnosing cytomegalovirus status from the catalog of TCR beta chain sequences. A later analysis assigned V and J genes by comparing TCR nucleotide sequences with IMGT/GENE-DB human TR gene sequences. The TCRdist pipeline was used in a later analysis to assign CDR3 sequences and most-parsimonious VDJ recombination scenarios. A later analysis defined each TCR beta chain by its CDR3 amino acid sequence plus V-gene family, and excluded reads lacking a unique V-gene family. In a later analysis, some 600 highly shared, low-generation-probability nucleotide sequences were removed to address suspected cross-contamination and a sequencing artifact. For each public chain, a later analysis derived a clonal expansion index from normalized ranks of inferred template counts within each repertoire. In a later analysis, generation probabilities were computed using a VDJ recombination model fitted to out-of-frame rearrangements, and the results were checked against IGoR. Hypergeometric tests were used in a later analysis to score TCR-TCR, TCR-HLA and TCR-CMV co-occurrence, with a repertoire-size bias correction applied to the TCR pairs. A later analysis estimated false discovery rates by permuting HLA or CMV assignments 20 times. In a later analysis, co-occurring TCRs were grouped using DBSCAN, and TCRdist sequence similarity was added for clustering within HLA-allele-positive subsets. Co-occurrence clustering excluded repertoires with fewer than 30,000 or more than 120,000 public chains, plus five with anomalous nucleotide sharing. The source is immuneACCESS, and TCRdb retained only in-frame sequences with V and J called. Part of the clones is not carried over; for the studies checked, unresolved V genes explain less than half of this, and the remainder is unexplained. From that table come the V and J calls and clone size; the DNA was used to work out D and trimming. For this sample the table gives nearly 200,000 clones, of which 82% were detected only once. 0.08% to 0.1% of the sample lies in the top ten.

Source material: PBMCs. The chain links TRBV12-1 with TRBJ2-5; TRBD1 is the table's D call, not checked against the DNA. The end of the DNA is better explained by TRBJ2-7, so the J call may be wrong. TRBV12-1 is deemed a pseudogene. This receptor was taken from a boy aged 2 to 9 in good health and CMV-seronegative. The DNA sequence is TGTGCCAGCAGCGATTTCGACAGGGGATTCTACGAGCAGTACTTC. Its translation is CASSDFDRGFYEQYF.